This T cell receptor beta chain was sequenced for a study of blood T cell repertoires in COVID-19. About the study: Whether acute or convalescent, the COVID-19 samples came from the United States, Italy and Spain.

V lost 5 bases, J lost 5 bases, and 12 bases stayed unmatched. This CDR3 region has 18 residues. Looked up from germline, CDR1 is SGHTA and CDR2 is FQGTGA. Original handling: How many nucleated cells were present was estimated from reference gene primer amplification. Sequenced by immunoSEQ multiplex PCR; TCRdb stores in-frame clones only, minus some. V, J and clone size were drawn from that table, and D and trimming were deduced from the DNA. The table includes some 55,000 clones, approximately 80% detected once. The TCR sequence derives from a man in his 70s with active or convalescent COVID-19. The rearrangement joins TRBV7-3 to TRBJ2-5, with TRBD2 matching 15 bases. The specimen sequenced was peripheral blood. CDR3 region: CASSEGLAGGTLGETQYF. CDR3 in DNA: TGTGCCAGCAGCGAGGGACTAGCGGGAGGCACGCTTGGGGAGACCCAGTACTTC.